Below are 17 T cell receptor beta chains sequenced from a single sample in a study of blood T cell repertoires in COVID-19. Measured with immunoSEQ multiplex PCR; TCRdb has only the in-frame clones, and not every one. The data contain some 240,000 clones, roughly 85% of them seen just once; the ten biggest clones take up more than 2%. The sequencing input was peripheral blood. These receptors all stem from a woman in her sixties or seventies with COVID-19, enrolled during active disease.

The DNA for the CDR3 is TGTGCCAGCAGCTTGGACCTAGCCGGGACTCAAGAGACCCAGTACTTC. This translates into CASSLDLAGTQETQYF. The rearrangement links TRBV5-4 to TRBJ2-5, with D perhaps TRBD2 (6 bases). V was trimmed by 0 bases and J by 2 bases, leaving 14 bases between them. This CDR3 contains 16 residues. The germline CDR1 and CDR2 sequences are SGHNT and YYREEE (reference sequence). The complete variable domain, with remaining parts taken from reference TRBV5-4 and TRBJ2-5, reads ETGVTQSPTHLIKTRGQQVTLRCSSQSGHNTVSWYQQALGQGPQFIFQYYREEENGRGNFPPRFSGLQFPNYSSELNVNALELDDSALYLCASSLDLAGTQETQYFGPGTRLLVL.

This chain joins TRBV5-1 and TRBJ2-5; D is possibly TRBD1 (6 bases). The CDR3 is made up of 15 amino acids. The germline V gene has CDR1 SGHRS and CDR2 YFSETQ. The germline V and J ends were trimmed by 4 bases and 0 bases, with 13 bases remaining between them. CDR3 sequence reads: CASSQTWDNQETQYF. The CDR3 DNA sequence: TGCGCCAGCAGCCAAACCTGGGACAACCAAGAGACCCAGTACTTC.

V usage is TRBV14 and J usage is TRBJ2-7; the D gene is possibly TRBD2 (6 bases). Trimming removed 0 bases at V and 2 bases at J, with 11 bases between. This CDR3 is built from 15 residues. Germline CDR1 SGHDN, CDR2 FVKESK. The CDR3 loop reads CASSQDLAFTYEQYF. DNA for the CDR3: TGTGCCAGCAGCCAAGATCTAGCGTTTACCTACGAGCAGTACTTC.

The chain couples TRBV4-1 to TRBJ2-5, with D uncertain. Per germline, CDR1 MGHRA and CDR2 YSYEKL. Trimming took off 0 bases at V and 3 bases at J, with 11 bases between the two ends. The CDR3 covers 15 residues. The CDR3 loop is CASSQDRGGEETQYF. In nucleotides, the CDR3 is TGCGCCAGCAGCCAAGATCGAGGCGGAGAAGAGACCCAGTACTTC.

The chain carries TRBV7-2 and TRBJ2-1; D is possibly TRBD2 (6 bases). Trimming pared 2 bases from V and 1 base from J, leaving 21 bases between. The CDR3 sequence is 19 residues long. Germline CDR1 SGHTA, CDR2 FQGNSA. The chain's CDR3 is CASSLILMSGVPSYNEQFF. The CDR3 nucleotides are TGTGCCAGCAGCTTAATTCTTATGTCGGGAGTCCCATCCTACAATGAGCAGTTCTTC.

The chain recombines TRBV6-5 with TRBJ1-2; no firm D call. Germline V gives CDR1 MNHEY, CDR2 SVGAGI. The germline V and J ends were trimmed by 4 bases and 8 bases, with 17 bases remaining between them. The CDR3 is made up of 14 amino acids. The CDR3 reads CASSSPASRGGYTF. As DNA, the CDR3 is TGTGCCAGCAGTTCGCCAGCCTCTCGGGGAGGCTACACCTTC.

The genes are TRBV18 and TRBJ1-2, with D possibly TRBD1 on 5 matching bases. This CDR3 contains 14 residues. The V end was cut by 2 bases, the J end by 6 bases, with 13 bases between. The germline gives CDR1 KGHSH, CDR2 LQKENI. The CDR3 DNA is TGTGCCAGCTCACCAAGTGGCAGGGAAGATGGCTACACCTTC. Protein: CASSPSGREDGYTF.

This clone showed up just once. CDR3 loop: CASSPLDRDNTEAFF. The DNA for the CDR3 is TGTGCCAGCTCACCCCTGGACAGGGATAACACTGAAGCTTTCTTT. The chain employs TRBV18 and TRBJ1-1, with 8 bases matching TRBD1. Per the germline V gene, CDR1 is KGHSH and CDR2 is LQKENI. Trimming at V came to 3 bases and at J to 2 bases, leaving 5 bases not matched to a gene. The CDR3 has 15 residues.

V and J are TRBV5-1 and TRBJ2-7; 8 bases are a match to TRBD2. The CDR3 totals 14 residues. V was clipped by 5 bases and J by 0 bases; unmatched bases: 4. Germline CDR1 SGHRS, CDR2 YFSETQ. DNA for the CDR3: TGCGCCAGCAGTAGCGGGGCCTCCTCCTACGAGCAGTACTTC. Protein sequence: CASSSGASSYEQYF.

This clone was recorded once. V and J are TRBV27 and TRBJ2-1, with TRBD1 matching over 10 bases. With V trimmed by 6 bases and J by 2 bases, 7 bases remained unmatched. The CDR3 spans 16 residues. Per germline, CDR1 MNHEY and CDR2 SMNVEV (reference sequence). The chain's CDR3 is CASSFSGTGAYNEQFF. CDR3 sequence (DNA): TGTGCCAGCAGCTTCTCTGGGACAGGGGCCTACAATGAGCAGTTCTTC.

This rearrangement joins TRBV25-1 to TRBJ2-3; D may be TRBD2 (6 bases). Looked up from germline, CDR1 is MGHDK and CDR2 is SYGVNS. Between the trimmed V and J ends, which lost 0 bases and 7 bases, there was a span of 23 bases. This CDR3 contains 18 residues. CDR3: CASSEYGGSGNPQHTQYF. The CDR3 DNA sequence: TGTGCCAGCAGTGAATACGGGGGAAGCGGAAACCCGCAACATACGCAGTATTTT.

CDR3 DNA sequence: TGTGCCTGGAGCGGGCACAGGGGCGGCACTGGAAACACCATATATTTT. Residues: CAWSGHRGGTGNTIYF. This chain joins TRBV30 and TRBJ1-3, with 7 bases identical to TRBD1. CDR1 is GTSNPN and CDR2 is SVGIG in the germline V gene (reference sequence). This CDR3 comprises 16 residues. The trim removed 3 bases at V and 2 bases at J, leaving 10 bases unmatched.

V is TRBV7-2 and J is TRBJ2-5; D call uncertain. The CDR3 extends over 13 amino acids. Germline V gene sequence: CDR1 SGHTA, CDR2 FQGNSA. V dropped 7 bases and J dropped 2 bases, with 11 bases sitting between them. The CDR3 DNA reads as TGTGCCAGCACCCTGGGCGAGCAAGAGACCCAGTACTTC. It yields the protein CASTLGEQETQYF.

The chain recombines TRBV2 with TRBJ1-5; TRBD1 aligns across 8 bases. This CDR3 is 14 amino acids long. V lost 4 bases to trimming and J lost 6 bases; unmatched junction nucleotides: 5. From germline, CDR1 is SNHLY and CDR2 FYNNEI. The CDR3 here is CASSGGQGFQPQHF. CDR3 DNA: TGTGCCAGCAGTGGTGGACAGGGATTTCAGCCCCAGCATTTT. Based on the CDR3 plus reference TRBV2 and TRBJ1-5, the full variable domain is EPEVTQTPSHQVTQMGQEVILRCVPISNHLYFYWYRQILGQKVEFLVSFYNNEISEKSEIFDDQFSVERPDGSNFTLKIRSTKLEDSAMYFCASSGGQGFQPQHFGDGTRLSIL.

The V and J genes are TRBV4-3 and TRBJ1-2; TRBD1 is a possible D gene (5 bases). This CDR3 has 14 residues. CDR1 is LGHNA and CDR2 is YSLEER in the germline V gene. Trimming removed 0 bases from V and 8 bases from J, with 13 bases in between. The DNA of the CDR3 is TGCGCCAGCAGCCAAGATTTCAGGGATAAGGGCTACACCTTC. Protein: CASSQDFRDKGYTF.

The V call is TRBV7-9, the J call TRBJ1-1, with TRBD1 matching over 8 bases. With V trimmed by 3 bases and J by 7 bases, 1 base remained unmatched. The germline gives CDR1 SEHNR, CDR2 FQNEAQ (reference sequence). CDR3 length: 12 residues. The CDR3, as DNA: TGTGCCAGCAGCTTGGACAGGGTTGAAGCTTTCTTT. Its translation: CASSLDRVEAFF.

The chain carries TRBV5-4 and TRBJ1-4, with 8 bases matching TRBD1. Trimming at V came to 2 bases and at J to 7 bases, leaving 7 bases not matched to a gene. The CDR3 is made up of 15 amino acids. Germline assignment: CDR1 SGHNT and CDR2 YYREEE (reference sequence). The CDR3 spells CASSFTGQDGEKLFF. Written as DNA, the CDR3 is TGTGCCAGCAGCTTTACGGGACAGGATGGTGAAAAACTGTTTTTT.